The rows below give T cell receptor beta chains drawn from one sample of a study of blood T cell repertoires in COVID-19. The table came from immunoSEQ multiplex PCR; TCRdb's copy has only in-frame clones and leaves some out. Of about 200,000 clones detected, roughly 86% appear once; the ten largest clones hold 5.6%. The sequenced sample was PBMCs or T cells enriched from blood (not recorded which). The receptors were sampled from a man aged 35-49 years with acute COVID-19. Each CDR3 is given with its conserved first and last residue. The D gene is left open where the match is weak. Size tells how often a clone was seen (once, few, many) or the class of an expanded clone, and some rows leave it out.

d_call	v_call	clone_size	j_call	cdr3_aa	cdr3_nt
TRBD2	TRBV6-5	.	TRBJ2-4	CAALAGVFDIQYF	TGTGCCGCACTGGCGGGAGTTTTTGACATTCAGTACTTC
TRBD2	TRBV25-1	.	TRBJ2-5	CASSDRGGTVETQYF	TGTGCCAGCAGTGATCGGGGGGGAACGGTAGAGACCCAGTACTTC
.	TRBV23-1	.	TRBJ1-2	CASSQRWGYTF	TGCGCCAGCAGTCAACGGTGGGGCTACACCTTC
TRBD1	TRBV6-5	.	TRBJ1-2	CASSPRGLDGYTF	TGTGCCAGCAGTCCCAGGGGGCTCGATGGCTACACCTTC
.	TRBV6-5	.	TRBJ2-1	CASRSTSKHYEQFF	TGTGCCAGCAGGTCCACTTCCAAGCACTATGAGCAGTTCTTC
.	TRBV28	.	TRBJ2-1	CASSQGRGNEQFF	TGTGCCAGCAGCCAGGGCAGGGGTAATGAGCAGTTCTTC
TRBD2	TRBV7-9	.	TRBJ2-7	CASRGTSGLYF	TGTGCCAGCAGAGGGACTAGCGGTCTGTACTTC
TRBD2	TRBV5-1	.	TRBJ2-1	CASSLGAGGLNEQFF	TGCGCCAGCAGCTTGGGAGCGGGGGGCCTCAATGAGCAGTTCTTC
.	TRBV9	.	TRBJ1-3	CASSEQGVGGNTIYF	TGTGCCAGCAGTGAACAGGGAGTGGGCGGAAACACCATATATTTT
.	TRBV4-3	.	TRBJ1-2	CASSQVITQNYGYTF	TGCGCCAGCAGCCAAGTAATCACGCAGAACTATGGCTACACCTTC
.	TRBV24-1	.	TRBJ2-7	CATSDSLSGQYF	TGTGCCACCAGTGATTCTCTCAGTGGGCAGTACTTC
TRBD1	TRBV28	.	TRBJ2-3	CASSYLGTDTDTQYF	TGTGCCAGCTCCTACCTAGGGACAGACACAGATACGCAGTATTTT
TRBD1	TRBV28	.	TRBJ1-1	CASSSPGGNTEAFF	TGTGCCAGCAGTTCCCCAGGGGGCAACACTGAAGCTTTCTTT
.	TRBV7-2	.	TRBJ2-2	CASNLIANTGELFF	TGTGCCAGCAATCTTATAGCAAACACCGGGGAGCTGTTTTTT
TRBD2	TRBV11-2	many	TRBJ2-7	CASSISGRHHEQYF	TGTGCCAGCAGCATTAGCGGGAGGCACCACGAGCAGTACTTC
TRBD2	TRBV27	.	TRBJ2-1	CASSPLAGEGWEQFF	TGTGCCAGCAGTCCTTTAGCGGGAGAGGGTTGGGAGCAGTTCTTC
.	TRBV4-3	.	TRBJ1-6	CASRLGDRSSYNSPLHF	TGCGCCAGCAGGTTAGGAGACAGGAGCTCCTATAATTCACCCCTCCACTTT
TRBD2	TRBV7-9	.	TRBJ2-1	CASPPDYGSGLSYNEQFF	TGTGCCAGCCCCCCCGACTATGGTAGCGGGCTATCCTACAATGAGCAGTTCTTC
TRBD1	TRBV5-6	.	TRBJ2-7	CASSVDRVDEQYF	TGTGCCAGCAGCGTAGACAGGGTCGACGAGCAGTACTTC
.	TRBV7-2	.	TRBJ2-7	CASSSGSWYYEQYF	TGTGCCAGCAGCTCCGGGTCGTGGTACTACGAGCAGTACTTC
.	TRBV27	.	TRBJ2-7	CASSLAGAGIYEQYF	TGTGCCAGCAGTTTAGCTGGCGCAGGGATCTACGAGCAGTACTTC
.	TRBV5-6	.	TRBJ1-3	CASSLSRGDSGNTIYF	TGTGCCAGCAGCCTTTCGCGGGGGGACTCTGGAAACACCATATATTTT
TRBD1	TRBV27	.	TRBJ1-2	CASSFLGQGSMDYGYTF	TGTGCCAGCAGCTTTCTAGGACAGGGGAGTATGGACTATGGCTACACCTTC
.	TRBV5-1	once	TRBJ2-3	CASSLGGSVGDTQYF	TGCGCCAGCAGCTTGGGAGGGAGCGTTGGAGATACGCAGTATTTT
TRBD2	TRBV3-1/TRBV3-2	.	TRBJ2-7	CASSPTGTSGKAYEQYF	TGTGCCAGCAGCCCAACCGGGACTAGCGGGAAAGCGTACGAGCAGTACTTC
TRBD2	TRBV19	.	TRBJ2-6	CASSTATSLASGANVLTF	TGTGCCAGTAGTACGGCGACTAGCTTGGCCTCTGGGGCCAACGTCCTGACTTTC
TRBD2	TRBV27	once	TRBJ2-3	CASSRTRTDTQYF	TGTGCCAGCAGTAGGACTAGGACAGATACGCAGTATTTT
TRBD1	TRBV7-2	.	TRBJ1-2	CASRDPGTGLDGYTF	TGTGCCAGCAGGGACCCCGGGACAGGGTTAGATGGCTACACCTTC
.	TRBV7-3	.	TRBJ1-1	CASSPKTGLLNTEAFF	TGTGCCAGCAGCCCGAAAACGGGACTTTTGAACACTGAAGCTTTCTTT
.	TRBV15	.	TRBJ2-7	CATSPFQAQKVEQYF	TGTGCCACCAGCCCCTTCCAGGCCCAAAAAGTGGAGCAGTACTTC
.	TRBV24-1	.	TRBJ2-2	CAAAAGTLLTGELFF	TGTGCCGCGGCCGCCGGGACACTGCTCACCGGGGAGCTGTTTTTT